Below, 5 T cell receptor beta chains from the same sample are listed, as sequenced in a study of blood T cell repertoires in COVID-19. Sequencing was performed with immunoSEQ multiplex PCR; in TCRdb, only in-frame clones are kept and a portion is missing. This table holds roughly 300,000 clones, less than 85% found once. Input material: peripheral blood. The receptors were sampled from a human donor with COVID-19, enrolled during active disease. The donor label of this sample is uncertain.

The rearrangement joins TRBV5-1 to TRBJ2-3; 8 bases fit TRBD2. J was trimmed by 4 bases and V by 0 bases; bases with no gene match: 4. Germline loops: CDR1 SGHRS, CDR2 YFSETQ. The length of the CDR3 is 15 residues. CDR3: CASSLAGGGPDTQYF. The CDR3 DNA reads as TGCGCCAGCAGCTTGGCTGGCGGGGGGCCAGATACGCAGTATTTT. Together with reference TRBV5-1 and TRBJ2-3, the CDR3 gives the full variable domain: KAGVTQTPRYLIKTRGQQVTLSCSPISGHRSVSWYQQTPGQGLQFLFEYFSETQRNKGNFPGRFSGRQFSNSRSEMNVSTLELGDSALYLCASSLAGGGPDTQYFGPGTRLTVL.

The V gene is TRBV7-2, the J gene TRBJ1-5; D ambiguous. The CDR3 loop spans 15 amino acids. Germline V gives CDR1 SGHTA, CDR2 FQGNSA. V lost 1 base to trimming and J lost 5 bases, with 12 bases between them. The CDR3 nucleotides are TGTGCCAGCAGCTTAGTTGGAGTTTTATATCAGCCCCAGCATTTT. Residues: CASSLVGVLYQPQHF. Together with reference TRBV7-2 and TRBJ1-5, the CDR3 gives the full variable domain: GAGVSQSPSNKVTEKGKDVELRCDPISGHTALYWYRQSLGQGLEFLIYFQGNSAPDKSGLPSDRFSAERTGGSVSTLTIQRTQQEDSAVYLCASSLVGVLYQPQHFGDGTRLSIL.

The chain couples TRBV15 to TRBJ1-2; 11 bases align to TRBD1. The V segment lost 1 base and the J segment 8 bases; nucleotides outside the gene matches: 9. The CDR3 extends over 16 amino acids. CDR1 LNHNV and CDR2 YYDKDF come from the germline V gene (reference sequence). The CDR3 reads CATSRARDRGRIGYTF. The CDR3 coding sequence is TGTGCCACCAGCAGAGCTCGGGACAGGGGGAGGATAGGCTACACCTTC. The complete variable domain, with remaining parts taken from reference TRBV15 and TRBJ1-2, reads DAMVIQNPRYQVTQFGKPVTLSCSQTLNHNVMYWYQQKSSQAPKLLFHYYDKDFNNEADTPDNFQSRRPNTSFCFLDIRSPGLGDTAMYLCATSRARDRGRIGYTFGSGTRLTVV.

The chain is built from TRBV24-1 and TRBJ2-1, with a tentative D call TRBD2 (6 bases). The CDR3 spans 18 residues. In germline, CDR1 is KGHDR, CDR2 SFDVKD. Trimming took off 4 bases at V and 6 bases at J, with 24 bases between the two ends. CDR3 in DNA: TGTGCCACCAGTGACCCCTCTTTAGCGGAGTCCCCAGTCAATGAGCAGTTCTTC. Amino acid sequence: CATSDPSLAESPVNEQFF.

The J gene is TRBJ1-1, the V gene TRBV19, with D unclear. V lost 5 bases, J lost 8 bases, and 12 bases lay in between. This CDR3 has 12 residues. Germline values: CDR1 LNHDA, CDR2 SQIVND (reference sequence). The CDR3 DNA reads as TGTGCCAGTAGTCCCCGGTCTTACGAAGCTTTCTTT. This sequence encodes CASSPRSYEAFF.